This T cell receptor beta chain was recorded in a study of blood T cell repertoires in COVID-19. About the research overall: Collection of acute and convalescent COVID-19 samples took place in the United States, Italy and Spain.

Original data processing: Estimation of nucleated cell counts was performed using reference gene primer amplification. The protocol was immunoSEQ multiplex PCR, while the TCRdb copy is restricted to in-frame clones and leaves out a portion. The V and J calls and clone size come from that table; D and trimming were worked out from the DNA. The sample holds some 58,000 clones, 87% seen once. This CDR3 contains 11 residues. Germline V gene data show CDR1 as GTSNPN and CDR2 as SVGIG (reference sequence). The V end was cut by 1 base, the J end by 7 bases, with 7 bases between. This TCR derives from a man between 45 and 60 years old with active COVID-19. Sequenced material: peripheral blood. This chain joins TRBV30 and TRBJ1-1; D is ambiguous. CDR3 sequence: CAWSGSDEAFF. In DNA, the CDR3 is TGTGCCTGGAGTGGGTCAGATGAAGCTTTCTTT.